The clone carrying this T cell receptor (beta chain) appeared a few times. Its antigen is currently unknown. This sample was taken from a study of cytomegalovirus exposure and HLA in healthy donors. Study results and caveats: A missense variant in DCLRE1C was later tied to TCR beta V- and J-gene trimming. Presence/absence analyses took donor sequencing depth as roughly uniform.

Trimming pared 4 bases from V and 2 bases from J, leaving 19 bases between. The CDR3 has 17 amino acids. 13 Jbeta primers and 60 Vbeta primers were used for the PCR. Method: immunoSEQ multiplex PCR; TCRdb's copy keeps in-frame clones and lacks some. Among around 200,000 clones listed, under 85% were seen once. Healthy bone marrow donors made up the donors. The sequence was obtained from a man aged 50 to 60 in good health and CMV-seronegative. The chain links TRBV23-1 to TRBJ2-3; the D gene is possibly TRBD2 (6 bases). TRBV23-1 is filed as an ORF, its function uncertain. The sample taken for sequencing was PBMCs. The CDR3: CASSRHGGSLPTDTQYF. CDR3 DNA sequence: TGCGCCAGCAGTCGCCACGGAGGGTCCCTTCCCACAGATACGCAGTATTTT.